This is a list of T cell receptor beta chains from one sample in a study of breast tumors, draining lymph nodes, adjacent tissues. TCRdb itself ran the multiplex PCR reads through MiXCR, one entry per CDR3 protein. The sample carries around 140,000 distinct CDR3 sequences, about 20% recorded once. The specimen was axillary lymph node tissue. The receptors here all came from a female donor with breast cancer. Some clones in this sample may be carry-over from other donors' samples. CDR3s leave out the opening cysteine and the closing phenylalanine or tryptophan. The order of the fields is CDR3 length, D gene, clone size, V gene, CDR3 protein. A D gene is named only where the DNA matches it firmly. A row's size may be missing; if present it is once, few, many or a size class.

>13|TRBD1|few|TRBV28
ASSPAGTGAYEQY
>13|TRBD1|few|TRBV10-3
AISEVTGSPYGYT
>14|.|once|TRBV19
ASSPGGESMNQPQH
>14|.|many|TRBV29-1
SVETWRLQATDTQY
>11|.|many|TRBV6-6
ASSYSEIQPQH
>12|.|.|TRBV5-4
ASSLSGGPGKLF
>12|.|.|TRBV28
ASSNTGNREKLF
>14|.|.|TRBV30
AWTSMAGGASYGYP
>15|.|many|TRBV15
ATSRSRGDVVYNEQF
>15|TRBD2|.|TRBV28
ASSLWGTSGSAYEQY
>16|TRBD2|many|TRBV5-1
ASSFQPERLAGVNEQF
>12|.|.|TRBV19
ASSKRGTDYEQY
>12|.|.|TRBV19
ASSVKRGDQPQH
>11|TRBD1|many|TRBV5-8
ASSKGTGNEQY
>13|.|many|TRBV27
ASSPRPSGASEQY
>13|TRBD1|many|TRBV3-1
ASSQGPDRVETQY
>12|.|.|TRBV28
ASSDAGSTDTQY
>11|TRBD1|.|TRBV28
ASRGTGFYEQY
>12|TRBD2|few|TRBV7-8
ASSLGTSGNIQY
>14|TRBD1|many|TRBV5-5
ASSPYSGGWNSPLH
>10|TRBD2|.|TRBV3-1
ASSSSGTIEF
>12|TRBD2|many|TRBV30
ACLLATSYNEQF
>12|TRBD1|many|TRBV9
ASSQDRAPYEQY